This T cell receptor (beta chain) originates from a study of blood T cells in healthy people across ages. Findings and limits, study-wide: Roughly linear age-related decline in beta diversity appeared, significant by age approximately 41. Naive CD4+ cells and diversity were both higher in long-lived donors than in aged donors.

The CDR3 extends over 16 amino acids. In germline, CDR1 is SGHAT, CDR2 FQNNGV. With 6 bases clipped from V and 3 bases from J, the junction kept 14 bases outside the gene matches. Then a second PCR, running roughly 7 to 11 cycles, was carried out with a sample-barcoded 5' primer and a J-beta primer mix. The template-switch adaptor, which had 12 random nucleotides, put a tag on each cDNA molecule. TCRdb reanalysed the 5' RACE reads using MiXCR and keeps one entry per CDR3 protein. The sample comprises approximately 350,000 distinct CDR3 sequences, roughly half of which are singletons, and 51% rests with the top ten. Of note for this clonotype: The antigen remains unidentified.

The sample taken for sequencing was blood. The receptor comes from a man aged 60-69 years in good health. The chain recombines TRBV11-2 with TRBJ2-7, with 7 bases fitting TRBD1. The CDR3 sequence: CASSQIQGIGVYEQYF. CDR3 bases: TGTGCCAGCAGTCAAATACAGGGGATTGGAGTCTACGAGCAGTACTTC.